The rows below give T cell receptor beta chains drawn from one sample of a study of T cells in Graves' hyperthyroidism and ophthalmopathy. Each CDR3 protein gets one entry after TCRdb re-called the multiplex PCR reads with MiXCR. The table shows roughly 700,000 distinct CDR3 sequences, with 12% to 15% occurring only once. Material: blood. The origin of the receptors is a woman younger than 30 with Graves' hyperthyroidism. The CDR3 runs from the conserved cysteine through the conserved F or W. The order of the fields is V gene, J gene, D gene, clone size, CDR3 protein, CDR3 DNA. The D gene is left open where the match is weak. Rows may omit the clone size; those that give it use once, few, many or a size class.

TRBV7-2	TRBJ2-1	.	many	CASSLRTHNEQFF	TGTGCCAGCAGCCTCCGGACCCACAATGAGCAGTTCTTC
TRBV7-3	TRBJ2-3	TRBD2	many	CASSLTGAGVTDTQYF	TGTGCCAGCAGCTTAACGGGAGCGGGAGTCACAGATACGCAGTATTTT
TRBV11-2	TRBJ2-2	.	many	CASRGLNRGTGELFF	TGTGCCAGCAGGGGCCTCAATAGAGGAACCGGGGAGCTGTTTTTT
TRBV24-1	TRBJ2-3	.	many	CATSDYMDPLGPDTQYF	TGTGCCACCAGTGATTATATGGACCCTTTAGGACCAGATACGCAGTATTTT
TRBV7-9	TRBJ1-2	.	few	CASRDSSGYTF	TGTGCCAGCCGTGACTCCAGCGGCTACACCTTC
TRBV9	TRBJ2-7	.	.	CASSELDKGEQYF	TGTGCCAGCAGCGAATTGGACAAAGGCGAGCAGTACTTC
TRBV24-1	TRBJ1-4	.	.	CATSDLRGGKLFF	TGTGCCACCAGTGACTTGAGAGGGGGAAAACTGTTTTTT
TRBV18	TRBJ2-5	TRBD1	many	CASSPRQGMQETQYF	TGTGCCAGCTCACCCCGACAGGGGATGCAAGAGACCCAGTACTTC
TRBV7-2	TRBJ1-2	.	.	CASSRLPDRVNYGYTF	TGTGCCAGCAGCCGCCTCCCGGACAGAGTGAACTATGGCTACACCTTC
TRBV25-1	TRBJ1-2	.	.	CASSERTDYYGYTF	TGTGCCAGCAGTGAACGGACCGACTACTATGGCTACACCTTC
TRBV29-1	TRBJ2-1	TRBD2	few	CSVRFSSGGNNEQFF	TGCAGCGTTAGGTTTAGTAGCGGGGGTAACAATGAGCAGTTCTTC
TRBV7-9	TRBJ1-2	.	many	CASSNKAPYGYTF	TGTGCCAGCAGTAATAAGGCACCCTATGGCTACACCTTC
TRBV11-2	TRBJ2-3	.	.	CASSLESWSDTQYF	TGTGCCAGCAGCTTAGAATCCTGGTCAGATACGCAGTATTTT
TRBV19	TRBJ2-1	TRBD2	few	CASSIRAGAENEQFF	TGTGCCAGTAGTATTCGAGCGGGAGCGGAGAATGAGCAGTTCTTC
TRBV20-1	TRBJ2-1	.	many	CSAKTFQGDSNEQFF	TGCAGTGCTAAGACCTTTCAGGGAGACAGCAATGAGCAGTTCTTC
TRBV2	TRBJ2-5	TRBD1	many	CASIRQGLQETQYF	TGTGCCAGCATTAGACAGGGGTTGCAAGAGACCCAGTACTTC
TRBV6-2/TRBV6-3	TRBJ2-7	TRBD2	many	CASSPSGGYEQYF	TGTGCCAGCAGTCCAAGCGGGGGCTACGAGCAGTACTTC
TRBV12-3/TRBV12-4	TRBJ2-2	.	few	CASSLLRGAGELFF	TGTGCCAGCAGTTTACTCAGGGGCGCCGGGGAGCTGTTTTTT
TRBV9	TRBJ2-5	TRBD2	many	CASSEMGGALETQYF	TGTGCCAGCAGCGAAATGGGAGGGGCACTAGAGACCCAGTACTTC
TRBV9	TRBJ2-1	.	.	CASGGGRGAYNEQFF	TGTGCCAGCGGAGGGGGCAGGGGCGCCTACAATGAGCAGTTCTTC
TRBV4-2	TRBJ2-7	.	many	CASSPHQGYEQYF	TGTGCCAGCAGCCCGCACCAGGGCTACGAGCAGTACTTC
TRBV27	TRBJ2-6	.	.	CASHKLPGRRVPGANVLTF	TGTGCCAGCCACAAGCTTCCGGGACGGAGAGTTCCCGGGGCCAACGTCCTGACTTTC
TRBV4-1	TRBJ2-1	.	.	CASSQDDSPSSYNEQFF	TGCGCCAGCAGCCAAGACGATAGCCCTAGCTCCTACAATGAGCAGTTCTTC
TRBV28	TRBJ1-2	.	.	CASSLASRFRHNYGYTF	TGTGCCAGCAGTTTAGCTTCGAGGTTCCGTCATAACTATGGCTACACCTTC
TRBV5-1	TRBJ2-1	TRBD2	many	CASERLAGSFGEQFF	TGCGCCAGCGAGCGACTAGCGGGATCTTTTGGTGAGCAGTTCTTC
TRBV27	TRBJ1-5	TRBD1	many	CASRAGIAQGDQPQHF	TGTGCCAGCAGGGCCGGGATTGCACAGGGGGATCAGCCCCAGCATTTT
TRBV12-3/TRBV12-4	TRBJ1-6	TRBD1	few	CASSIGPGTGSDSPLHF	TGTGCCAGCAGTATCGGTCCTGGGACAGGGAGCGATTCACCCCTCCACTTT